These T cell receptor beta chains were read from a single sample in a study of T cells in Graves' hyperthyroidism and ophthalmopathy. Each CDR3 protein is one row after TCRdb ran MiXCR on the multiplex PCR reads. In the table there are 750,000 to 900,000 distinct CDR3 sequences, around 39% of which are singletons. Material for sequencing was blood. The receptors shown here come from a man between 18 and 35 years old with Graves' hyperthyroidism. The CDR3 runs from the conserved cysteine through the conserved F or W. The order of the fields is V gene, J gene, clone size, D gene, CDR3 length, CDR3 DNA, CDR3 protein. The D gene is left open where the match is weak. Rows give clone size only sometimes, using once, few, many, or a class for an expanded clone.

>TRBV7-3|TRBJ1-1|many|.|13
TGTGCCAGCAGCCTTCAGGGGCTCACTGAAGCTTTCTTT
CASSLQGLTEAFF
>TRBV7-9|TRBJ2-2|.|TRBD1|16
TGTGCCAGCAGCGCCCGGGACAGGAGAAACACCGGGGAGCTGTTTTTT
CASSARDRRNTGELFF
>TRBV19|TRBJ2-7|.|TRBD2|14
TGTGCCAGCAGCTTGCGGCTAGCGGCCTACGAGCAGTACTTC
CASSLRLAAYEQYF
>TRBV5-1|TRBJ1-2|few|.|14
TGCGCCAGCAGCCTGGACAGCGCCCTTGATGGCTACACCTTC
CASSLDSALDGYTF
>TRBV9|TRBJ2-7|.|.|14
TGTGCCAGCAGCTTAGAATTGGGCAGGGGCGAGCAGTACTTC
CASSLELGRGEQYF
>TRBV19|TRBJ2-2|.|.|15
TGTGCCAGTATCGCCGGGACACAGAACACCGGGGAGCTGTTTTTT
CASIAGTQNTGELFF
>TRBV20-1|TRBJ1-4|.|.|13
TGCAGTGCAACCTCAGGGACCCATGAAAAACTGTTTTTT
CSATSGTHEKLFF
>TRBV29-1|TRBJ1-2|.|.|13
TGCAGCGCCTTGGGTGGGGCGAATGGAGGCTACACCTTC
CSALGGANGGYTF
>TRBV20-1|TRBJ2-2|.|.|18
TGCAGTGCTAGAGATATGCTAGCCGGAGGGCGGGACACCGGGGAGCTGTTTTTT
CSARDMLAGGRDTGELFF
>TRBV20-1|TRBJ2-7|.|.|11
TGCAGTGCTAGGCTAGCGTGGGAGCGGTACTTC
CSARLAWERYF
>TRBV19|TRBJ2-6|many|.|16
TGTGCCAGTAGGGAGACAGGACCTTCTGGGGCCAACGTCCTGACTTTC
CASRETGPSGANVLTF
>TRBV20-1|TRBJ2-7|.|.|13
TGCAGTGCTAGAGACACGGGGATCTACGGTCAGTACTTC
CSARDTGIYGQYF